This T cell receptor beta chain was retrieved from a study of cytomegalovirus exposure and HLA in healthy donors (dated by TCRdb to the late 2010s). Looking at the study overall: According to an earlier analysis of several hundred of the donors, some 180 million T cells yielded 95 million to 140 million unique TCR beta sequences and about 300 Gb of sequence data. The study aimed to test whether cataloging public T cell receptors could reveal signatures of past pathogen exposure. An earlier analysis of 500 to 750 of the donors applied high-throughput TCR beta sequencing to assess whether each TCR beta V gene segment acted as functional or pseudogenic. An early release that covered roughly 600 HLA-typed donors contained about 290 gigabases of sequencing data and about 84 million unique TCR sequences. Rather than drawing on any new phenotypic data, the later analysis identified candidate immune exposures from TCR beta sequences and the way those sequences occurred across donors. Among about 360 genotyped donors of the cohort, an average of approximately 240,000 unique TCR beta nucleotide sequences were sequenced per donor, around 18% of them non-productive. Besides the first cohort of roughly 700 subjects, a separate validation cohort made up of around 120 different subjects was used. A later genetic analysis took genome-wide SNP genotypes for about 55% of the 666 donors and used that subset as a discovery cohort. Typing coverage differed by locus: A, B, C, DRB1 and DQB1 were typed in roughly 629-640 donors, DQA1 in about 550, DPA1 in around 600, and DPB1 in roughly 470. Donor age, sex, ethnicity and CMV serostatus were collected together with the repertoire data. High-throughput TCR immunosequencing, statistical association of individual TCRs with disease status, and machine learning were combined to predict cytomegalovirus infection status. Both class I and class II loci were covered by HLA typing, at four-digit resolution. A handful of DR-DQ haplotypes were handled as single units for association and clustering because linkage in the cohort was strong. All discovery cohort repertoires had been generated on a single sequencing platform. The T cell repertoires of 666 subjects were profiled by immunosequencing and related to cytomegalovirus serostatus. A later analysis re-analyzed previously published TCR beta repertoires from 660 or so donors and added high-resolution HLA genotyping to study TCR occurrence patterns. Of the approximately 400 genotyped donors, about 80% fell in the genetic ancestry cluster associated with self-reported Caucasian donors. Summary of the overall study and its limitations: An association between a missense DCLRE1C variant and V-gene and J-gene trimming of TCR beta chains was found in a later genetic analysis and replicated in an independent cohort. Specific HLA alleles were associated with over 15,000 TCR beta sequences at a false discovery rate of 0.05 in a later analysis. Several of the top co-occurrence clusters appeared to be linked to parvovirus B19, influenza, CMV and Epstein-Barr virus, according to a later analysis. The cohort was sequenced for TCR beta chains only, and without alpha or paired-chain data the features that could be detected were limited. A cluster of highly shared sequence variants was judged likely to be a technical artifact of the sequencing pipeline. CMV serostatus was the only immune exposure information available for the cohort. The presence/absence analyses assumed that sequencing depth was roughly uniform across donors, and that assumption may not be true. The classifier was reported to diagnose cytomegalovirus status with high specificity and sensitivity in both the original cohort and the validation cohort. A further reported finding was that TCR beta sequences accurately predicted the HLA-A and HLA-B alleles for most subjects in the first cohort. According to the authors, the approach could potentially be generalized to other disease states and immunological phenotypes. Linkage disequilibrium might explain the correlated functional status among segregating V segments, but an unknown experimental factor could not be ruled out. The study listed 150 to 200 TCR beta chains as associated with cytomegalovirus. Because HLA typing was missing for some donors at each locus, association tests included only the typed subset. While some public TCRs were present in many individuals, most TCR sequences turned up only very rarely across donors. Most CMV-associated TCR beta chains appeared to be HLA-restricted in a later analysis, and the HLA associations seemed to be driven largely by CMV exposure. In a later analysis, TCR association rates were found to vary across HLA loci, with the most associated TCRs seen for DRB1 alleles and the fewest for HLA-C alleles. Three of the identified cytomegalovirus-associated TCR beta chains were confirmed in vitro to be specific for cytomegalovirus antigens. A later genetic analysis reported fewer N-insertions in productive TCRs among donors in an Asian-associated ancestry cluster than the roughly 650-donor mean. Broadly in line with IMGT annotations, most TCR beta V segments showed up in productive rearrangements about 87% or about 30% of the time in an earlier analysis of some 590 of the donors. The 87-base-pair reads could not distinguish some IMGT-functional V segments, including TRBV6-2 and TRBV6-3, so those segments were excluded. In a later analysis, HLA-associated TCR beta chains were found to be more clonally expanded and to have lower generation probabilities than equally common non-associated chains. Strong co-occurrence of HLA alleles, especially DR and DQ, made assigning TCR associations to individual alleles difficult. The earlier analysis of 587 of the donors excluded some 15 rarely observed V segments, including chromosome 9 orphons, because counts were too low.

A few counts support this clone. Its binding antigen is unknown. Base qualities are not at hand, and no much larger clone is one base apart. Library generation was performed with the immunoSEQ multiplex PCR assay. A mixture of 60 forward primers for TCR Vbeta segments and 13 reverse primers for TCR Jbeta segments was used in the multiplex PCR. A multiplex PCR assay on genomic DNA amplified the CDR3 region of rearranged TCR beta genes. Amplified TCR beta libraries were sequenced as 87-base-pair reads on the Illumina HiSeq System. Per the authors' processing: Across the 640 or so repertoires, a later analysis counted around 80 million unique TCR beta chains, around 10 million of which were shared by at least two donors. Raw reads were error-corrected and collapsed into unique sequences by a nearest-neighbor algorithm in which closely related sequences were merged to remove PCR and sequencing errors. CDR3 sequences were aligned to IMGT reference sequences to assign V, D and J gene segments. For a sequence to be retained, a match of at least six nucleotides to both a V gene segment and a J gene segment was required. A rearrangement was called productive if the CDR3 had no stop codons and remained in frame with V and J, and every other rearrangement was called non-productive. CDR3 was defined according to IMGT convention as the region running from the second conserved V-encoded cysteine to the conserved J-encoded phenylalanine. The earlier analysis of about 570 of the donors excluded any sequence lacking an unambiguous match to a single V gene segment. An earlier analysis of some 500 of the donors classified V segments as functional when productive rearrangements were above 56.7% and as segregating when the standard deviation between donors was above 5%. A statistical classification framework was built to diagnose cytomegalovirus status from the catalog of TCR beta chain sequences. In a later analysis, V and J genes were assigned by comparing TCR nucleotide sequences against IMGT/GENE-DB human TR gene sequences. Using the TCRdist pipeline, a later analysis assigned CDR3 sequences along with most-parsimonious VDJ recombination scenarios. A later analysis defined each TCR beta chain by its CDR3 amino acid sequence plus V-gene family, and excluded reads lacking a unique V-gene family. A later analysis removed 600 or so highly shared, low-generation-probability nucleotide sequences to deal with suspected cross-contamination and a sequencing artifact. In a later analysis, a clonal expansion index was calculated for each public chain from normalized within-repertoire ranks of inferred template counts. Generation probabilities in a later analysis came from a VDJ recombination model fitted to out-of-frame rearrangements, and those results were checked against IGoR. In a later analysis, hypergeometric tests were used to score TCR-TCR, TCR-HLA and TCR-CMV co-occurrence, with a repertoire-size bias correction applied to TCR pairs. In a later analysis, false discovery rates were estimated by permuting HLA or CMV assignments 20 times. In a later analysis, co-occurring TCRs were grouped using DBSCAN, with TCRdist sequence similarity added in when clustering inside HLA-allele-positive subsets. For co-occurrence clustering, repertoires with fewer than 30,000 or more than 120,000 public chains were excluded, along with about five repertoires with anomalous nucleotide sharing. TCRdb limited this immuneACCESS table to in-frame rearrangements with V and J called. A share of clones is missing; checked studies link under half to unresolved V genes, and the rest is unexplained. Clonal size and the V and J genes are those of that table, whereas D and trimming came from the DNA. The sample table holds about 77,000 clones, of which 60% to 85% were seen once. The ten largest make up roughly 1.7% of the sample.

The cohort consisted of approximately 670 healthy bone marrow donors. At the time of sampling, every cohort member was nominally healthy, though immune exposures that went unrecorded were likely present. The donor tested CMV seronegative, placing the donor among the roughly 400 seronegative members of the cohort. A peripheral blood sample was provided by each donor, and peripheral blood mononuclear cells were used for TCR beta sequencing. The Qiagen DNeasy Blood Extraction Kit was used to extract genomic DNA from the blood cell samples. The V and J ends are trimmed by 3 bases and 0 bases, leaving 8 bases between them. The germline V gene supplies CDR1 SGHVS and CDR2 FNYEAQ. The CDR3 spans 15 residues, from the cysteine through the phenylalanine. Only the CDR3 part of the read is kept: 45 bases, read in frame from the first base.

Sequenced input: PBMCs. Recombination joined TRBV7-6 with TRBJ2-2; there is no confident call for the D gene. The clonotype comes from a man aged 35 to 55 in good health and CMV-seronegative. CDR3 protein: CASSLAPANTGELFF. The DNA is TGTGCCAGCAGCTTGGCCCCAGCGAACACCGGGGAGCTGTTTTTT.